The 5 T cell receptor beta chains below come from one sample, sequenced in a study of blood T cell repertoires in COVID-19. TCRdb's copy holds only in-frame clones and misses some; the assay was immunoSEQ multiplex PCR. The sample contains some 270,000 clones, approximately 84% of which appear only once. Source material: PBMCs or T cells enriched from blood (not recorded which). These TCRs come from a man in his fifties who had recovered from COVID-19.

The chain couples TRBV10-3 to TRBJ1-5, with 9 nucleotides matching TRBD1. This CDR3 contains 15 residues. Germline V gives CDR1 ENHRY, CDR2 SYGVKD. With 2 bases clipped from V and 7 bases from J, the junction kept 6 bases outside the gene matches. The CDR3, as DNA: TGTGCCATCAGTGAGGCACAGGGGGCCGGGCAGCCCCAGCATTTT. This gives the protein CAISEAQGAGQPQHF.

The V gene is TRBV6-1, the J gene TRBJ1-6; D is uncertain. Trimming stripped 3 bases from V and 0 bases from J, with 6 bases between. Germline loops: CDR1 MNHNS, CDR2 SASEGT. This CDR3 is 15 amino acids long. CDR3 nucleotides: TGTGCCAGCAGTGAGGAGAGCTCCTATAATTCACCCCTCCACTTT. This codes for CASSEESSYNSPLHF.

Concerning this clone: The identical CDR3 is also encoded by other nucleotide sequences in the sample. The chain joins TRBV20-1 to TRBJ1-4; no firm D call. Deletions cut 6 bases from V and 5 bases from J, with 7 bases between. Germline V gene sequence: CDR1 DFQATT, CDR2 SNEGSKA (reference sequence). The CDR3 has 11 amino acids. CDR3 in amino acids: CSARRNEKLFF. Written as DNA, the CDR3 is TGCAGTGCCCGGAGAAATGAAAAACTGTTTTTT.

The chain is built from TRBV11-1 and TRBJ2-7, with D perhaps matching TRBD2 (6 bases). V lost 0 bases and J 4 bases, leaving 7 bases between the germline ends. CDR1 is SGHAT and CDR2 is FQDESV in the germline V gene (reference sequence). This CDR3 comprises 13 residues. The DNA for the CDR3 is TGTGCCAGCAGCTTAGCGGAGGGGTACGAGCAGTACTTC. Residues: CASSLAEGYEQYF.

V usage is TRBV4-1 and J usage is TRBJ2-1, with D hard to call. The CDR3 length is 14 residues. Germline V gene lookup returns CDR1 MGHRA and CDR2 YSYEKL. V dropped 0 bases and J dropped 7 bases, with 10 bases sitting between them. The CDR3 reads CASSQDPPGNEQFF. The CDR3 coding sequence is TGCGCCAGCAGCCAAGATCCTCCAGGAAATGAGCAGTTCTTC.